The 24 T cell receptor beta chains below all came from one sample that was sequenced in a study of technical replicates of blood from a handful of donors. This table comes from immunoSEQ multiplex PCR, and its TCRdb copy is limited to in-frame clones, with some not included. Among about 12,000 clones listed, about 95% were seen once. Source material: PBMCs. Source of these receptors: a human donor in good health.

The chain employs TRBV7-6 and TRBJ2-6; weak D call: TRBD2 (6 bases). The germline V and J ends were trimmed by 10 bases and 3 bases, with 13 bases remaining between them. There are 14 residues in the CDR3. The germline V gene has CDR1 SGHVS and CDR2 FNYEAQ. CDR3 sequence reads: CAIRREIGANVLTF. CDR3 in DNA: TGTGCCATCAGGAGGGAGATTGGGGCCAACGTCCTGACTTTC.

The chain links TRBV6-6 to TRBJ2-1; unclear D gene. The V and J ends lost 2 bases and 1 base respectively, with 12 bases between them. This CDR3 spans 16 amino acids. The germline CDR1 and CDR2 sequences are MNHNY and SVGAGI (reference sequence). For the CDR3, the DNA is TGTGCCAGCAGTTACGGCCGCAAGTCGTCCTACAATGAGCAGTTCTTC. Translation: CASSYGRKSSYNEQFF.

This clone showed up just once. The chain couples TRBV6-6 to TRBJ1-5, with a tentative D call TRBD1 (5 bases). There are 14 residues in the CDR3. Per the germline V gene, CDR1 is MNHNY and CDR2 is SVGAGI (reference sequence). V was pared by 8 bases and J by 2 bases, with 13 bases between. The CDR3 loop is CASAAGFGNQPQHF. Here the CDR3 DNA reads TGTGCCAGCGCCGCAGGGTTTGGCAATCAGCCCCAGCATTTT.

This chain connects TRBV6-4 to TRBJ1-2; D is undetermined. CDR3 length: 14 residues. V lost 2 bases and J 1 base, leaving 8 bases between the germline ends. In germline, CDR1 is MRHNA, CDR2 SNTAGT. CDR3 in amino acids: CASSDEGSNYGYTF. CDR3 sequence (DNA): TGTGCCAGCAGTGACGAGGGAAGTAACTATGGCTACACCTTC.

This rearrangement joins TRBV7-9 to TRBJ2-7, with D possibly TRBD2 on 5 matching bases. Trimming pared 6 bases from V and 5 bases from J, leaving 11 bases between. This CDR3 comprises 12 residues. Germline CDR1 is SEHNR and CDR2 is FQNEAQ (reference sequence). In nucleotides, the CDR3 is TGTGCCAGCAGGAGGGAGTCCGACGAGCAGTACTTC. It yields the protein CASRRESDEQYF.

The CDR3 reads CASSERGQAPRNEQFF. In nucleotides, the CDR3 is TGCGCCAGCAGTGAGAGAGGGCAGGCCCCGCGGAATGAGCAGTTCTTC. The rearrangement links TRBV10-2 to TRBJ2-1; tentatively, D is TRBD2 (5 bases). This CDR3 comprises 16 residues. CDR1 and CDR2 from the germline V gene are WSHSY and SAAADI. V was cut by 2 bases and J by 7 bases, with 18 bases left in between.

The gene calls are TRBV11-2 and TRBJ2-3, with D perhaps matching TRBD2 (5 bases). Germline CDR1 reads SGHAT; CDR2 reads FQNNGV. V lost 5 bases and J 6 bases, leaving 24 bases between the germline ends. The CDR3 runs to 17 residues. The CDR3 loop reads CASSPALGSTGGDTQYF. The DNA for the CDR3 is TGTGCCAGCAGCCCGGCCCTAGGATCTACCGGCGGGGATACGCAGTATTTT.

The chain carries TRBV30 and TRBJ2-3; TRBD2 is a possible D gene (5 bases). The CDR3 runs 14 residues. Trimming pared 0 bases from V and 4 bases from J, leaving 11 bases between. The germline gives CDR1 GTSNPN, CDR2 SVGIG (reference sequence). The chain's CDR3 is CAWSVRTPPDTQYF. CDR3 nucleotides: TGTGCCTGGAGTGTACGGACTCCCCCAGATACGCAGTATTTT.

V and J are TRBV5-1 and TRBJ2-3; D uncertain. Trimming took 4 bases from V and 0 from J, leaving 12 bases between them. This CDR3 has 15 amino acids. Germline lookup yields CDR1 SGHRS and CDR2 YFSETQ. The CDR3 reads CASSPPTGSTDTQYF. The CDR3 DNA reads TGCGCCAGCAGCCCCCCCACGGGTAGCACAGATACGCAGTATTTT.

This chain uses TRBV7-9 with TRBJ2-2, with 11 bases aligning to TRBD1. Trimming cost V 3 bases and J 6 bases; bases outside gene matches: 6. The CDR3 covers 16 residues. The germline CDR1 and CDR2 sequences are SEHNR and FQNEAQ (reference sequence). The chain's CDR3 is CASSFEGTGGAGELFF. As DNA, the CDR3 is TGTGCCAGCAGCTTCGAGGGGACAGGGGGGGCCGGGGAGCTGTTTTTT.

This chain joins TRBV9 and TRBJ2-7, with TRBD2 identical over 8 bases. J gave up 0 bases and V 0 bases, and 2 bases lay outside the gene matches. This CDR3 is 15 amino acids long. The germline CDR1 and CDR2 sequences are SGDLS and YYNGEE. This CDR3 reads CASSVAGGVSYEQYF. The CDR3 DNA reads TGTGCCAGCAGCGTAGCGGGAGGGGTCTCCTACGAGCAGTACTTC.

The rearrangement uses TRBV5-1 and TRBJ2-1; D uncertain. With 1 base removed from V and 6 bases from J, the gap between germline ends came to 11 bases. The CDR3 extends over 14 amino acids. CDR1 is SGHRS, CDR2 YFSETQ, per germline. The CDR3 protein is CASSLPESFNEQFF. In DNA, the CDR3 is TGCGCCAGCAGCTTGCCGGAGTCTTTCAATGAGCAGTTCTTC.

This clone was picked up one time. This chain connects TRBV6-1 to TRBJ2-1, with TRBD1 matching over 7 bases. After removal of 1 base from V and 9 bases from J, the junction contained 12 bases not matched to a gene. The germline V gene has CDR1 MNHNS and CDR2 SASEGT. CDR3 length equals 16 residues. CDR3 nucleotide sequence: TGTGCCAGCAGTGAAGACCTGGGACAGCCGAGCCGTGAGCAGTTCTTC. Encoded protein: CASSEDLGQPSREQFF.

The chain employs TRBV6-5 and TRBJ1-2, with unresolved D. The CDR3 is 15 amino acids. Looked up from germline, CDR1 is MNHEY and CDR2 is SVGAGI. Trimming removed 5 bases at V and 4 bases at J, with 17 bases between. The CDR3: CASSKERSTGYGYTF. As DNA, the CDR3 is TGTGCCAGCAGTAAAGAACGCTCGACTGGCTATGGCTACACCTTC.

This chain links TRBV6-1 with TRBJ1-2, with D perhaps matching TRBD1 (5 bases). V was shortened by 3 bases and J by 4 bases, with 15 bases between the two germline ends. The V gene's germline CDR1 is MNHNS and CDR2 SASEGT. The CDR3 has 15 residues. The chain's CDR3 is CASSDARARVYGYTF. As DNA, the CDR3 is TGTGCCAGCAGTGATGCCAGGGCAAGGGTCTATGGCTACACCTTC.

This chain connects TRBV4-1 to TRBJ1-1, with a tentative D call TRBD1 (6 bases). CDR1 is MGHRA, CDR2 YSYEKL, per germline. V lost 4 bases to trimming and J lost 1 base, with 28 bases between them. The CDR3 length is 20 residues. The CDR3 loop reads CASSPTLPGQPVRRNTEAFF. In DNA, the CDR3 is TGCGCCAGCAGCCCGACCCTACCTGGACAGCCAGTTAGAAGGAACACTGAAGCTTTCTTT.

This chain uses TRBV19 with TRBJ1-1, with TRBD1 identical over 7 bases. The CDR3 covers 14 residues. With V trimmed by 1 base and J by 3 bases, 2 bases remained unmatched. Germline V gene lookup returns CDR1 LNHDA and CDR2 SQIVND (reference sequence). In DNA, the CDR3 is TGTGCCAGTAGTATAGGAGGGGGCGACACTGAAGCTTTCTTT. Translating it yields CASSIGGGDTEAFF.

The V call is TRBV7-8, the J call TRBJ2-2; 8 positions agree with TRBD2. The trim removed 2 bases at V and 5 bases at J, leaving 10 bases unmatched. This CDR3 has 17 residues. CDR1 SGHVS and CDR2 FQNEAQ come from the germline V gene. The CDR3 protein is CASSLKRGRGVTGELFF. The CDR3 coding sequence is TGTGCCAGCAGCTTAAAGCGAGGGCGGGGGGTGACCGGGGAGCTGTTTTTT. Looking up the rest from reference TRBV7-8 and TRBJ2-2 gives the full variable domain: GAGVSQSPRYKVAKRGQDVALRCDPISGHVSLFWYQQALGQGPEFLTYFQNEAQLDKSGLPSDRFFAERPEGSVSTLKIQRTQQEDSAVYLCASSLKRGRGVTGELFFGEGSRLTVL.

V and J are TRBV6-5 and TRBJ2-1; maybe TRBD2 (5 bases). The CDR3 length is 14 residues. Trimming stripped 6 bases from V and 7 bases from J, with 16 bases between. Germline V gene data show CDR1 as MNHEY and CDR2 as SVGAGI. The CDR3 reads CASRKTPPGNEQFF. CDR3 DNA sequence: TGTGCCAGCAGAAAAACCCCCCCGGGGAATGAGCAGTTCTTC.

The chain is built from TRBV7-8 and TRBJ2-3; D is unclear. V dropped 5 bases and J dropped 0 bases, with 9 bases sitting between them. The CDR3 spans 14 residues. The germline gives CDR1 SGHVS, CDR2 FQNEAQ. CDR3 in DNA: TGTGCCAGCAGCCCGTCGCGGAGCACAGATACGCAGTATTTT. Amino acid sequence: CASSPSRSTDTQYF.

This chain connects TRBV28 to TRBJ2-3; unclear D gene. The CDR3 contains 17 residues. Trimming left V 0 bases short and J 0 bases short, with 13 bases between. In germline, CDR1 is MDHEN, CDR2 SYDVKM. CDR3 loop: CASSLWGQASSTDTQYF. As DNA, the CDR3 is TGTGCCAGCAGTTTATGGGGCCAAGCTTCTAGCACAGATACGCAGTATTTT.

The chain links TRBV6-1 to TRBJ2-7, with 7 bases lining up with TRBD2. The germline V gene encodes CDR1 MNHNS and CDR2 SASEGT. The J segment lost 0 bases and the V segment lost 2 bases, leaving 4 bases of the junction unmatched. The CDR3 extends over 15 amino acids. The CDR3 DNA reads TGTGCCAGCAGTGAACAGGGCGGGAGCTCCTACGAGCAGTACTTC. Its translation: CASSEQGGSSYEQYF.

This sequence joins TRBV19 and TRBJ1-2; 9 bases match TRBD1. V lost 6 bases, J lost 1 base, and 3 bases stayed unmatched. The V gene's germline CDR1 is LNHDA and CDR2 SQIVND (reference sequence). The CDR3 length is 14 residues. The CDR3 loop reads CASRRQGVNYGYTF. The CDR3 DNA reads TGTGCCAGTAGAAGACAGGGGGTTAACTATGGCTACACCTTC. Full variable domain (remainder filled in from reference TRBV19 and TRBJ1-2): DGGITQSPKYLFRKEGQNVTLSCEQNLNHDAMYWYRQDPGQGLRLIYYSQIVNDFQKGDIAEGYSVSREKKESFPLTVTSAQKNPTAFYLCASRRQGVNYGYTFGSGTRLTVV.

The V and J genes are TRBV25-1 and TRBJ2-7; TRBD2 matches at 7 bases. V dropped 3 bases and J dropped 3; count of bases not matched to a gene: 8. The CDR3 totals 15 residues. Germline V gene data show CDR1 as MGHDK and CDR2 as SYGVNS. The CDR3 coding sequence is TGTGCCAGCAGTGATCTTAGCGGGTCTGACTACGAGCAGTACTTC. Translated, it gives CASSDLSGSDYEQYF.